This T cell receptor (beta chain) emerged from a study of blood T cell repertoires in COVID-19. About the research overall: Italy, Spain and the United States were the sources of the convalescent and acute COVID-19 samples. Nucleic acid was either cDNA or gDNA, and it came from T cells, B-cell-depleted T cells, or PBMCs.

Original processing methods: For nucleated cells, counts were estimated from reference gene primer amplification. The protocol was immunoSEQ multiplex PCR, while the TCRdb copy is restricted to in-frame clones and leaves out a portion. The V and J calls and clone size were taken over from that table, and D and trimming were inferred from the DNA. The table includes roughly 410,000 clones, about 89% detected once. A Seattle source enrolled patients during active infection and followed them longitudinally. The CDR3 consists of 16 residues. From germline, CDR1 is MGHRA and CDR2 YSYEKL. Unmatched junction bases numbered 9, after V lost 4 bases and J lost 4 bases.

Input material: peripheral blood. This clonotype was sampled from a woman aged 55-69 years with COVID-19, enrolled during active disease. The chain links TRBV4-1 to TRBJ1-4; the match to TRBD1 covers 7 bases. As DNA, the CDR3 is TGCGCCAGCAGCCGGCAGGGGGTAAGGGGTAATGAAAAACTGTTTTTT. Translated, it gives CASSRQGVRGNEKLFF.